What follows is one TCR beta chain and its context. The ends were cut back, 7 bases at V and 4 bases at J, with 11 bases in the middle. This CDR3 contains 11 residues. Germline lookup yields CDR1 SQVTM and CDR2 ANQGSEA. These data originate in a study of T cell changes during pregnancy in multiple sclerosis. Clones were read by immunoSEQ multiplex PCR, and TCRdb kept only the in-frame ones, dropping some. The sample has about 21,000 clones; roughly 90% are singletons. The chain carries TRBV29-1 and TRBJ2-7; TRBD2 might be the D (5 bases). This receptor was identified in a female donor in good health, enrolled as a control in a pregnancy study. The starting material was CD8+ T cells from peripheral blood mononuclear cells, obtained in the third trimester of pregnancy. The CDR3 reads CSGGSPYEQYF. Here the CDR3 DNA reads TGCAGCGGAGGGAGCCCATACGAGCAGTACTTC.